This T cell receptor (beta chain) was profiled in a study of PD-1 blockade in classical Hodgkin lymphoma. This clone appeared once. As for time point: cycle 4 day 1 (C4D1), after more than 5 weeks of nivolumab. Patients all relapsed after autologous stem cell transplantation, and there was variation in brentuximab vedotin exposure. Trimming took off 5 bases at V and 8 bases at J, with 15 bases between the two ends. Looked up from germline, CDR1 is ENHRY and CDR2 is SYGVKD. The CDR3 is 14 amino acids. Clones were sequenced by immunoSEQ multiplex PCR, and TCRdb holds only the in-frame ones, with some missing. The repertoire holds approximately 49,000 clones, with 80% as singletons.

Sample: peripheral blood mononuclear cells (PBMCs), taken before the fourth cycle of nivolumab. The rearrangement links TRBV10-3 to TRBJ2-2, with D hard to call. The source is a human donor with classical Hodgkin lymphoma. CDR3 region: CAISKPGDMGELFF. The CDR3 DNA reads TGTGCCATCAGTAAACCGGGCGACATGGGGGAGCTGTTTTTT.